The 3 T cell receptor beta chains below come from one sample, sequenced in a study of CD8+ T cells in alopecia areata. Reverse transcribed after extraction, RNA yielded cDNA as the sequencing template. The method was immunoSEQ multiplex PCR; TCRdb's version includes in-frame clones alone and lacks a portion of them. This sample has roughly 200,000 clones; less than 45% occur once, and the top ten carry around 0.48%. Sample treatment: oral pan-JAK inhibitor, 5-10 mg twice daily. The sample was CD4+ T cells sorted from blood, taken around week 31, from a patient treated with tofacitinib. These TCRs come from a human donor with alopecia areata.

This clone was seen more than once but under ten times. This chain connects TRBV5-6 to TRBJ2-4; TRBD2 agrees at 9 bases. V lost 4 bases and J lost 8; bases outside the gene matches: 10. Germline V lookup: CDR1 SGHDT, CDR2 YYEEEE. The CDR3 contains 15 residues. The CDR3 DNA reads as TGTGCCAGCAGCGTACTGCGGGGGGGCGTGGACATTCAGTACTTC. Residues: CASSVLRGGVDIQYF.

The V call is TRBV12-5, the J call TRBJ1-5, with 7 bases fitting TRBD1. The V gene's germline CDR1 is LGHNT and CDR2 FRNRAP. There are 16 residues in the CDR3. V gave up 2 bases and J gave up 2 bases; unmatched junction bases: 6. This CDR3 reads CASGLRLGQGNQPQHF. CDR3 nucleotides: TGTGCTAGTGGTTTGAGGTTAGGACAGGGCAATCAGCCCCAGCATTTT.

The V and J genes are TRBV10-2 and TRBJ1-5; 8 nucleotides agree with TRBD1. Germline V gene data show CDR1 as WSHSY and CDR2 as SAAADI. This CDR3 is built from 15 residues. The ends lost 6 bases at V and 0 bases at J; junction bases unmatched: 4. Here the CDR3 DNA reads TGCGCCAGCAGGACCGACAGGGGTAGCAATCAGCCCCAGCATTTT. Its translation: CASRTDRGSNQPQHF.